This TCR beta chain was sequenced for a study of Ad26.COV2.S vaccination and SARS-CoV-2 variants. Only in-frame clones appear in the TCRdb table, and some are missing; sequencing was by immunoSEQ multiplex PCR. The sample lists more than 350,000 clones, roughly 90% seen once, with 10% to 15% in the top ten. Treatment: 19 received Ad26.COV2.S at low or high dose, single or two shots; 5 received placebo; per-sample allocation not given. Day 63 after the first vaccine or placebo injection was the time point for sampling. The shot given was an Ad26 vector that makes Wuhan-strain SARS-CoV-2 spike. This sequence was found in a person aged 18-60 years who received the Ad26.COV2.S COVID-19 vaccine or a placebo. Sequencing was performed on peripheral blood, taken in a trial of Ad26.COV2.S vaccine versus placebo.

The CDR3: CASSRTGGDNVLTF. DNA for the CDR3: TGTGCCAGCAGTCGGACAGGGGGCGACAACGTCCTGACTTTC. This chain links TRBV6-5 with TRBJ2-6; 11 bases align to TRBD1. The CDR3 extends over 14 amino acids. Trimming at V came to 5 bases and at J to 9 bases, leaving 3 bases not matched to a gene. Germline values: CDR1 MNHEY, CDR2 SVGAGI.